These T cell receptor beta chains were read from a single sample in a study of blood T cell repertoires in COVID-19. Sequencing used immunoSEQ multiplex PCR; TCRdb keeps in-frame clones, though not all of them. The sample consists of some 330,000 clones, over 80% of them appearing once. Sequencing used PBMCs or T cells enriched from blood (not recorded which). The receptors originated from a young man who had recovered from COVID-19. The CDR3 runs from the conserved cysteine through the conserved F or W. Fields, in order: J gene, D gene, V gene, clone size, CDR3 protein, CDR3 DNA. A D gene is named only where the DNA matches it firmly. Size tells how often a clone was seen (once, few, many) or the class of an expanded clone, and some rows leave it out.

>TRBJ1-4|NA|TRBV6-5|once
CASSYSYNEKLFF
TGTGCCAGCAGTTATTCCTATAATGAAAAACTGTTTTTT
>TRBJ2-4|NA|TRBV6-5|NA
CASSYSQGGKNIQYF
TGTGCCAGCAGTTACTCTCAGGGGGGCAAAAACATTCAGTACTTC
>TRBJ1-5|TRBD1|TRBV29-1|NA
CSAGTGRNQPQHF
TGCAGCGCTGGGACAGGGAGGAATCAGCCCCAGCATTTT
>TRBJ1-4|NA|TRBV27|NA
CASRGGGRYEKLFF
TGTGCCAGCAGGGGAGGGGGTAGATATGAAAAACTGTTTTTT
>TRBJ2-7|TRBD1|TRBV5-5|few
CASSLDWAGGPYEQYF
TGTGCCAGCAGCTTGGACTGGGCAGGGGGACCCTACGAGCAGTACTTC
>TRBJ1-5|NA|TRBV30|NA
CAWSSSANQPQHF
TGTGCCTGGAGCAGCAGCGCCAATCAGCCCCAGCATTTT
>TRBJ2-7|TRBD1|TRBV9|NA
CASSGQGRVYEQYF
TGTGCCAGCAGCGGACAGGGGCGAGTGTACGAGCAGTACTTC
>TRBJ1-1|TRBD1|TRBV28|NA
CASSPPGQGVPNTEAFF
TGTGCCAGCAGTCCTCCGGGACAGGGGGTTCCGAACACTGAAGCTTTCTTT
>TRBJ1-2|NA|TRBV7-9|NA
CASTLDSNYGYTF
TGTGCCAGCACCCTCGACAGTAACTATGGCTACACCTTC
>TRBJ1-1|NA|TRBV12-5|NA
CASGLVGHSMTYTEAFF
TGTGCTAGTGGTTTGGTAGGACACTCCATGACGTACACTGAAGCTTTCTTT
>TRBJ1-1|TRBD1|TRBV10-2|NA
CASSLNRGSTEAFF
TGCGCCAGCAGTTTAAACAGGGGTAGCACTGAAGCTTTCTTT
>TRBJ2-5|NA|TRBV2|NA
CASSDIGIGKTQYF
TGTGCCAGCAGTGACATAGGGATCGGGAAGACCCAGTACTTC
>TRBJ2-1|NA|TRBV6-5|NA
CASSYSSSIHEQFF
TGTGCCAGCAGTTACTCGTCTAGTATCCATGAGCAGTTCTTC
>TRBJ1-3|NA|TRBV5-1|few
CASSLGSSGNTIYF
TGCGCCAGCAGCTTGGGGAGCTCTGGAAACACCATATATTTT
>TRBJ2-5|TRBD1|TRBV10-3|once
CAISPVGIVGFIQGVAETQYF
TGTGCCATCAGCCCCGTGGGGATCGTGGGCTTTATACAGGGGGTGGCAGAGACCCAGTACTTC
>TRBJ2-5|TRBD2|TRBV3-1/TRBV3-2|NA
CASSQAAGAQETQYF
TGTGCCAGCAGCCAAGCAGCGGGGGCCCAAGAGACCCAGTACTTC
>TRBJ1-2|TRBD1|TRBV28|once
CASSAPTAGQGGEDYGYTF
TGTGCCAGCAGCGCACCCACCGCCGGGCAGGGGGGTGAGGACTATGGCTACACCTTC
>TRBJ2-7|TRBD1|TRBV5-1|NA
CASSWGQTYEQYF
TGCGCCAGCAGCTGGGGACAGACCTACGAGCAGTACTTC
>TRBJ1-2|NA|TRBV28|NA
CASSFSRRGYTF
TGTGCCAGCAGTTTCAGTCGTCGTGGCTACACCTTC
>TRBJ2-3|TRBD1|TRBV5-1|NA
CASSLGQGADTQYF
TGCGCCAGCAGCCTGGGACAGGGGGCAGATACGCAGTATTTT
>TRBJ2-5|NA|TRBV7-9|NA
CASSLLWGDQETQYF
TGTGCCAGCAGCTTATTGTGGGGAGATCAAGAGACCCAGTACTTC
>TRBJ1-2|NA|TRBV18|NA
CASSPPQRGYTF
TGTGCCAGCTCACCACCACAACGCGGCTACACCTTC
>TRBJ2-7|NA|TRBV27|NA
CASSLLQGSEQYF
TGTGCCAGCAGCCTACTGCAGGGTTCCGAGCAGTACTTC
>TRBJ2-7|TRBD1|TRBV5-1|NA
CASSFTGEYEQYF
TGCGCCAGCAGCTTCACAGGGGAATACGAGCAGTACTTC
>TRBJ1-3|NA|TRBV25-1|few
CASSESVTVGNTIYF
TGTGCCAGCAGTGAATCCGTAACAGTAGGAAACACCATATATTTT
>TRBJ2-1|TRBD2|TRBV5-6|NA
CATSRTSGAGNEQFF
TGTGCTACCAGCCGGACTAGCGGGGCGGGCAATGAGCAGTTCTTC
>TRBJ2-5|TRBD1|TRBV3-1/TRBV3-2|NA
CASSQSTGVETQYF
TGTGCCAGCAGCCAATCTACAGGGGTAGAGACCCAGTACTTC
>TRBJ1-2|TRBD1|TRBV16|NA
CASSQNLGQGNYGYTF
TGTGCCAGCAGCCAAAATTTGGGACAGGGGAACTATGGCTACACCTTC
>TRBJ1-6|TRBD1|TRBV19|NA
CASSPDREMNSPLHF
TGTGCCAGTAGCCCGGACAGGGAAATGAATTCACCCCTCCACTTT
>TRBJ2-7|TRBD1|TRBV28|NA
CASSLVQGATEQYF
TGTGCCAGCAGTTTAGTACAGGGGGCAACGGAGCAGTACTTC
>TRBJ1-1|NA|TRBV5-4|NA
CASSLRGGGLNTEAFF
TGTGCCAGCAGCTTGAGGGGCGGGGGGTTGAACACTGAAGCTTTCTTT
>TRBJ2-2|TRBD1|TRBV5-1|NA
CASSWTGGAAGELFF
TGCGCCAGCAGCTGGACAGGGGGCGCCGCCGGGGAGCTGTTTTTT